This record covers a single TCR beta chain. What it binds is unknown. This record comes from a study of cytomegalovirus exposure and HLA in healthy donors. At the level of the study: Approximately 77 million unique TCRs from HLA-typed donors were held in an early release of data. Of all 400 or so donors who were genotyped, around 82% belonged to the Caucasian-associated ancestry cluster.

Notes on the study in general: Some V segments, TRBV6-2 and TRBV6-3 among them, were indistinguishable and were therefore excluded.

The donors comprised healthy bone marrow donors. The PCR used 60 Vbeta and 13 Jbeta primers. Measured with immunoSEQ multiplex PCR; TCRdb has only the in-frame clones, and not every one. The sample yields nearly 110,000 clones, over 75% seen once. Deletions cut 5 bases from V and 7 bases from J, with 18 bases between. CDR3 length equals 15 residues. In germline, CDR1 is MDHEN, CDR2 SYDVKM. The material sequenced was PBMCs. The V call is TRBV28, the J call TRBJ2-1; no reliable D call. The sequence was obtained from a man aged 25 to 40 in good health and CMV-seronegative. CDR3 residues: CASSPPRDYRNEQFF. CDR3 coding DNA: TGTGCCAGCAGTCCTCCCCGCGATTATAGAAATGAGCAGTTCTTC.